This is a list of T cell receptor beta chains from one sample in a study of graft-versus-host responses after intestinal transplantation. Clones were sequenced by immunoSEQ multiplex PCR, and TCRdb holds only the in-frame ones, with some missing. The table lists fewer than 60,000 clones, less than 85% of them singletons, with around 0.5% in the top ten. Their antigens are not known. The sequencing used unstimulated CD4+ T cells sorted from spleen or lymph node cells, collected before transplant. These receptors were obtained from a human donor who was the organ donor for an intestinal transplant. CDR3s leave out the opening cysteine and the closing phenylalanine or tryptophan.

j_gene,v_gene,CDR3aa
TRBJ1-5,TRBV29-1,SVGRANQPQH
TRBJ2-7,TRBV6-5,ASRTGGSYEQY
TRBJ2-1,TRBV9,ASSVVTSGMSSYNEQF
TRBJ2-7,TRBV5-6,ASSLPGGYEQY
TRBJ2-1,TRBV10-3,AISSSAGLGNNEQF
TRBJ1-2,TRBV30,AWSVRGGYT
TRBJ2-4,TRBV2,ASSSEGLTKNIQY
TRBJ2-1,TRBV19,ASSILAAYNEQF
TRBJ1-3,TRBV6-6,ASSYDTGNTIY
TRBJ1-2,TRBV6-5,ASSEANYGYT
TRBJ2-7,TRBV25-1,ASSSNSVSGANEQY
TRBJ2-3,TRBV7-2,ASSWTSGSFNTQY
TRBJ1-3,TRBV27,ASSFSSGNTIY
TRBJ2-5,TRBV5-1,ASSFGLQGLAHETQY
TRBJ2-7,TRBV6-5,ASSEDRYEQY
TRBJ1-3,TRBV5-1,ASSLSGSGNTIY
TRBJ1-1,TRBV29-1,SVRVFSFSGKETEAF
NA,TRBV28,ASSSGVGGPSYEQY
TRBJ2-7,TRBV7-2,ASSIRVEAAYEQY
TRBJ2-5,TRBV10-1,ASSGGPWETQY
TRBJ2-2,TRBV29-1,SVLPGPRSANTGELF
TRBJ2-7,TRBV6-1,ASSWTGGTYEQY
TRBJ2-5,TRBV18,ASSPLTSGGLGETQY
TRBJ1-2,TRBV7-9,ASSPTEGGGYT
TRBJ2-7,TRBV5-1,ASSLEQGQGSGTSGRPSYEQY
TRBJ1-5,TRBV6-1,ASSPTGGGNQPQH
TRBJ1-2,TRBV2,ASRATGGKGYT
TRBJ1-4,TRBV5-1,ASSGGHNEKLF
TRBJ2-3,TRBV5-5,ASRRTGGKDTQY
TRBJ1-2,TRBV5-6,ASSPAFDYGYT
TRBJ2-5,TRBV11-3,ASSQPPLRSQETQY
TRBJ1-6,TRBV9,ASSAVARNSPLH
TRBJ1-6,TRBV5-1,ASTRDRVDSPLH
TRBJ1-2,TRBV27,ATLSGRYGYT
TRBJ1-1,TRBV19,ASRDSGTGPPA
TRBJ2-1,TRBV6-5,ASSYSPRTYNEQF
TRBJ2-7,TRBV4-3,ASSQVLLYEQY
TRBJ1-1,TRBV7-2,ASSFLNTEAF
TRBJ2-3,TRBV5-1,ASSLASGGADTQY
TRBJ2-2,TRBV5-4,ASSLGNLAGGNTGELF
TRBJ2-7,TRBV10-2,ASRVTSGGYEQY
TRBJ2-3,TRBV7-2,ASSLNGGPSPYTQY
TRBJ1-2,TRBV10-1,ASSDGTGLYGYT
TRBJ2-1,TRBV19,ATSRGLGEVGEQF
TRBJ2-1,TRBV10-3,AISSGTAFSYNEQF
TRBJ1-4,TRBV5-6,AGSPWGGEKLF